This T cell receptor (beta chain) was retrieved from a study of T-cell memory formation after mild COVID-19. Across the whole study: TCR clusters mostly belonged to single donors. Findings and caveats of the study: The study detected some responding clones in pre-infection memory, suggesting cross-reactive memory joined. Mainly in CM and EM were contracting CD4+ clones; CD8+ were in EMRA.

TCRdb used MiXCR to reprocess the 5' RACE reads, holding one entry per CDR3 protein. Of 110,000 to 150,000 distinct CDR3 sequences listed, roughly a quarter are singletons. This clonotype is a singleton in its sample. As yet, its antigen is unknown. The CDR3 is 15 residues long. The germline gives CDR1 MNHNS, CDR2 SASEGT. V was clipped by 4 bases and J by 5 bases; unmatched bases: 8. The specimen sequenced was PBMCs or a T cell subset sorted from them (not recorded which). The receptor's source is an adult woman who had mild COVID-19 (a few samples of this study predate the infection). Cell type and time point are not known. The chain couples TRBV6-1 to TRBJ2-3, with TRBD1 identical over 8 bases. CDR3 sequence reads: CASSVFQGALDTQYF. CDR3 bases: TGTGCCAGCAGTGTTTTTCAGGGGGCGCTAGATACGCAGTATTTT.